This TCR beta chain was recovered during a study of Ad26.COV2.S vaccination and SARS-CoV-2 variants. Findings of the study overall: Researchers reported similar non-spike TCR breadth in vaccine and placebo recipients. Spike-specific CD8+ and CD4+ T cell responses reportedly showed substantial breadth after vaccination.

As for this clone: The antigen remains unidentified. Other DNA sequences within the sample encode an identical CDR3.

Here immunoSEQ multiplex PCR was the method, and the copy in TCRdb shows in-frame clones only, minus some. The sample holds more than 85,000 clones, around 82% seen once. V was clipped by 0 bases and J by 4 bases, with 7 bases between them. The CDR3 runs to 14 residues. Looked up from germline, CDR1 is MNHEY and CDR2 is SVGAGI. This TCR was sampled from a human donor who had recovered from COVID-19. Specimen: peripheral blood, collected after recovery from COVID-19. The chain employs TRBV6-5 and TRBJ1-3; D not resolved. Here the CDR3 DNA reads TGTGCCAGCAGTTACTCAAGGGCAGGAAACACCATATATTTT. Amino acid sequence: CASSYSRAGNTIYF.